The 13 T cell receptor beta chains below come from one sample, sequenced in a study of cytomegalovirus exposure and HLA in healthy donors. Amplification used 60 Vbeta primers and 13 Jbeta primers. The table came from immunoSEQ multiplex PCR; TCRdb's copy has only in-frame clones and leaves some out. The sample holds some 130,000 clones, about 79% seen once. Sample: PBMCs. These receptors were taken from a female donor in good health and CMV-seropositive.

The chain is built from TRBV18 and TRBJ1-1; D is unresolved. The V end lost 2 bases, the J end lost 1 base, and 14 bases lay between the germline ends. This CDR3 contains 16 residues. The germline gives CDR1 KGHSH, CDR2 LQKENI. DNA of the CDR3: TGTGCCAGCTCACCATTAGCGGTGGCAGGGAACACTGAAGCTTTCTTT. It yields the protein CASSPLAVAGNTEAFF.

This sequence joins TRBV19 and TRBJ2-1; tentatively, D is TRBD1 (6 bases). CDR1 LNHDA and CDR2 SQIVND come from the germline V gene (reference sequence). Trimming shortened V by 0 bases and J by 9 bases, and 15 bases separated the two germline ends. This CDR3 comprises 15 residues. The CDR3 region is CASSIEGGKRPEQFF. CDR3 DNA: TGTGCCAGTAGTATAGAAGGGGGAAAACGGCCTGAGCAGTTCTTC.

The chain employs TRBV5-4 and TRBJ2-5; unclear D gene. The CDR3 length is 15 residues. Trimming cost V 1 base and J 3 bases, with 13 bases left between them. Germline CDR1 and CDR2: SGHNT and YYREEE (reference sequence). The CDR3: CASSLSYTEKETQYF. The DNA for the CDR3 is TGTGCCAGCAGCTTGAGCTACACAGAGAAAGAGACCCAGTACTTC. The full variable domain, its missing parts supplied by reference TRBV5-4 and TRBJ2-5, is ETGVTQSPTHLIKTRGQQVTLRCSSQSGHNTVSWYQQALGQGPQFIFQYYREEENGRGNFPPRFSGLQFPNYSSELNVNALELDDSALYLCASSLSYTEKETQYFGPGTRLLVL.

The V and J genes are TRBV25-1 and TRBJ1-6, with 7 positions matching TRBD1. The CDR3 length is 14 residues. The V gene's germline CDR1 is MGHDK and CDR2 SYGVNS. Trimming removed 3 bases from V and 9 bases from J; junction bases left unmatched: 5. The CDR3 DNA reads TGTGCCAGCAGTGATGAAGGGGGCGGTTCACCCCTCCACTTT. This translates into CASSDEGGGSPLHF.

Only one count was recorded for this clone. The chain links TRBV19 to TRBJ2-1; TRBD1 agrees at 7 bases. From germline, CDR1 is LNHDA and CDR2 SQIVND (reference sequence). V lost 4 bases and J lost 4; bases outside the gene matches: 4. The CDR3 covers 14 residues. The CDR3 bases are TGTGCCAGTAGTACTCTACAGGGGTACAATGAGCAGTTCTTC. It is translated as CASSTLQGYNEQFF.

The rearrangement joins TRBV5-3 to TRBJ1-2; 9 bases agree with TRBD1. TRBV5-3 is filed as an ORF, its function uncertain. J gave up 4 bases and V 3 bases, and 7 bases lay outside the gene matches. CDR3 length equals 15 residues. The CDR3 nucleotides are TGTGCCAGAAGCTCCTACAGGGGGCGAGGCTATGGCTACACCTTC. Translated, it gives CARSSYRGRGYGYTF.

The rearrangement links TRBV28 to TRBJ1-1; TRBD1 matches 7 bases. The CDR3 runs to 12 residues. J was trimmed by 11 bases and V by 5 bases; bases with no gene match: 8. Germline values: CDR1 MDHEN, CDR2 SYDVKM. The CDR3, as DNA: TGTGCCAGCAGTCCCAGTACAGGGGTGGCTTTCTTT. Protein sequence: CASSPSTGVAFF.

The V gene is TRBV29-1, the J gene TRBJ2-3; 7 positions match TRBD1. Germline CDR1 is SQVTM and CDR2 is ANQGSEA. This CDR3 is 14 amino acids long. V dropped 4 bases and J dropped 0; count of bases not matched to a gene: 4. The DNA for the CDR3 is TGCAGCGTTGGTACAGGGGCTAGCACAGATACGCAGTATTTT. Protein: CSVGTGASTDTQYF.

The CDR3, as DNA: TGTGCCAGCAGCCCCCGGTGGACTAGGGGACTTGAGCAGTTCTTC. Translated: CASSPRWTRGLEQFF. The J gene is TRBJ2-1, the V gene TRBV9, with 7 bases aligning to TRBD2. V trimming: 4 bases; J trimming: 9 bases; junction bases outside the gene matches: 13. The CDR3 is 15 amino acids. The germline CDR1 and CDR2 sequences are SGDLS and YYNGEE.

The CDR3 sequence: CAWSVPGDGRSPLHF. In DNA, the CDR3 is TGTGCCTGGAGTGTACCCGGGGATGGTCGTTCACCCCTCCACTTT. The chain has TRBV30 and TRBJ1-6; no definite D call. V was pared by 0 bases and J by 9 bases, with 15 bases between. Germline V gene sequence: CDR1 GTSNPN, CDR2 SVGIG (reference sequence). The CDR3 is made up of 15 amino acids.

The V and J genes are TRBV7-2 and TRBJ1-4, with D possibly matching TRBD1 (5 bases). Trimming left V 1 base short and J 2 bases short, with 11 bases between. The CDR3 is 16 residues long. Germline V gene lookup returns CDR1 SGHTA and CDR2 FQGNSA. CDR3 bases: TGTGCCAGCAGCTTAGGCAACAGGCTGACTAATGAAAAACTGTTTTTT. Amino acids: CASSLGNRLTNEKLFF.

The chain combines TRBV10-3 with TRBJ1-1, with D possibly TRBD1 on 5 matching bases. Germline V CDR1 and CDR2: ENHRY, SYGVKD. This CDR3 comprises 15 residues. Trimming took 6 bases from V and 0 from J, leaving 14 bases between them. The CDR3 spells CAIRSGGEMNTEAFF. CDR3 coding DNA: TGTGCCATCAGGTCCGGGGGAGAAATGAACACTGAAGCTTTCTTT.

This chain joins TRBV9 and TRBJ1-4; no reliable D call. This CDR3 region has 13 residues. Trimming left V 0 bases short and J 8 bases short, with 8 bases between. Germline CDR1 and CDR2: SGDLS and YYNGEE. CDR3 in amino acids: CASSVDGKEKLFF. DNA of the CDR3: TGTGCCAGCAGCGTAGACGGGAAAGAAAAACTGTTTTTT.